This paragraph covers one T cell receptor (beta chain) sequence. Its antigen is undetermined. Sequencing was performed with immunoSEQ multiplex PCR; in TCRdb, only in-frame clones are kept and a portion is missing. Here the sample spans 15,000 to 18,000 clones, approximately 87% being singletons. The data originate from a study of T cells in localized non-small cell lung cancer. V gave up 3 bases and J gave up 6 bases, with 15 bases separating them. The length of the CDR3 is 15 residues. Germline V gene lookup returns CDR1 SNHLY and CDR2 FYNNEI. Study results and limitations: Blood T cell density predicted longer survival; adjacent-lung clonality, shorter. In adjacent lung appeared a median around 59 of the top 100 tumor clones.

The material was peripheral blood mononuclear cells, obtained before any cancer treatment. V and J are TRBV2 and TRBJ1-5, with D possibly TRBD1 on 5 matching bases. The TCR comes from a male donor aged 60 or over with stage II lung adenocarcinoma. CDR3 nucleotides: TGTGCCAGCAGTGAGGGGGGGGTGGGCATTCAGCCCCAGCATTTT. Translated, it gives CASSEGGVGIQPQHF.